This T cell receptor beta chain stems from a study of regulatory T cells in long-lasting Graves disease. Time point reported: persistent/refractory GD, antithyroid drugs over 5 years with positive TRAb. Extracted PBMC RNA gave rise to the TCR library. TCR beta libraries were built with iRepertoire HTBI primers and Arm-PCR of CDR3 regions. TCRdb re-derived calls from the multiplex PCR reads in MiXCR, one entry per CDR3 protein. This sample has around 460,000 distinct CDR3 sequences, with approximately 23% found just once. Turning to this clonotype: Its specificity is unknown.

This CDR3 is 12 amino acids long. Between the trimmed V and J ends, which lost 4 bases and 1 base, there was a span of 8 bases. Germline assignment: CDR1 SQVTM and CDR2 ANQGSEA. Overall study findings and caveats: New patients shared 1,000 or so public clonotypes, and persistent patients shared more, with fewer than 3,500.

The clonotype comes from a female donor with Graves disease. The chain combines TRBV29-1 with TRBJ2-7; no clear D. Sequencing was performed on peripheral blood mononuclear cells (PBMCs), taken when the disease was refractory, from a patient treated with antithyroid drugs. CDR3 protein: CSVVAQSYEQYF. CDR3 DNA sequence: TGCAGCGTTGTTGCCCAATCCTACGAGCAGTACTTC.